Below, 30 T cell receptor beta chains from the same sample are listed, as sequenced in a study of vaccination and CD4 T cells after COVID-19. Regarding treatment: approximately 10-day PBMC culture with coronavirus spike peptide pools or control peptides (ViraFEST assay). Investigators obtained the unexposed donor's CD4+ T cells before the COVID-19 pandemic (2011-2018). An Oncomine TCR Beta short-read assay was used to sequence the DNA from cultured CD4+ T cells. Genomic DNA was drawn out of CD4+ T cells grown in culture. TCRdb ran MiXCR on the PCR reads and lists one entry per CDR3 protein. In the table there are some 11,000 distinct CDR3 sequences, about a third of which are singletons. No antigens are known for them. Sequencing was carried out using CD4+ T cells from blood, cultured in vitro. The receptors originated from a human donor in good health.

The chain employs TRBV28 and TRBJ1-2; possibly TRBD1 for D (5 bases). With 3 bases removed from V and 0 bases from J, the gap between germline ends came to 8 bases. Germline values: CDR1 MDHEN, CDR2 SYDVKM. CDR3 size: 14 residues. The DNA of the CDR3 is TGTGCCAGCAGTTTGAGGGGACCTAACTATGGCTACACCTTC. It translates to CASSLRGPNYGYTF.

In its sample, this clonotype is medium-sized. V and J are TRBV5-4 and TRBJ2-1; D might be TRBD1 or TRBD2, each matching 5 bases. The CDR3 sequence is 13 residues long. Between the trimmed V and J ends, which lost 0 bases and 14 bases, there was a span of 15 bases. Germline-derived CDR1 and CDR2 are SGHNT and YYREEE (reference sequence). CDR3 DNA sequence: TGTGCCAGCAGCTTGGGGGAAGGAAGAGGGGAGTTCTTC. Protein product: CASSLGEGRGEFF.

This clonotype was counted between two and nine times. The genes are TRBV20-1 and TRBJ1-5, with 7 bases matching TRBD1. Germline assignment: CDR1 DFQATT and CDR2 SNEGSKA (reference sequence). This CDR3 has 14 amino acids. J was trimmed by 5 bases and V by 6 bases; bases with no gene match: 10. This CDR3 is CSAQDYRGDQPQHF. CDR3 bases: TGCAGTGCCCAAGATTACAGGGGTGATCAGCCCCAGCATTTT.

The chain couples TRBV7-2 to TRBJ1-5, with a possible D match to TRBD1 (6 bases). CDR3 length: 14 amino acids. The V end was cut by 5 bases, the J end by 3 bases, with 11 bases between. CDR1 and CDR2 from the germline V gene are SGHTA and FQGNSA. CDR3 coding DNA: TGTGCCAGCAGCCCAAGGACAGTCAATCAGCCCCAGCATTTT. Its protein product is CASSPRTVNQPQHF.

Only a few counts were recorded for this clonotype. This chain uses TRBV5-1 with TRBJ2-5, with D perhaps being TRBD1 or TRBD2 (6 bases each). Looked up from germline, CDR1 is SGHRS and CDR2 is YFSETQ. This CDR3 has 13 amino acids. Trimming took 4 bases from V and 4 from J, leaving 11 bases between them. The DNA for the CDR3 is TGCGCCAGCAGCGAAGGGGGGCGAGAGACCCAGTACTTC. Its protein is CASSEGGRETQYF.

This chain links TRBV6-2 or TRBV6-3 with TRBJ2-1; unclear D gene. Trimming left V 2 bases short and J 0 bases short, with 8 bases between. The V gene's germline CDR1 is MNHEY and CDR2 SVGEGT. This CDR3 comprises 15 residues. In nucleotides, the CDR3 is TGTGCCAGCAGTTACGATGTCAACTCCTACAATGAGCAGTTCTTC. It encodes CASSYDVNSYNEQFF.

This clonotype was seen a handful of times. The CDR3 sequence is CASTRQGRPSEPQHF. The CDR3 DNA sequence: TGTGCCAGCACCCGACAGGGCCGCCCGTCGGAGCCCCAGCATTTT. The chain employs TRBV28 and TRBJ1-5; 7 bases fit TRBD1. V shed 7 bases, J shed 8 bases, and the junction held 14 bases outside the gene matches. This CDR3 has 15 residues. Germline V gene sequence: CDR1 MDHEN, CDR2 SYDVKM.

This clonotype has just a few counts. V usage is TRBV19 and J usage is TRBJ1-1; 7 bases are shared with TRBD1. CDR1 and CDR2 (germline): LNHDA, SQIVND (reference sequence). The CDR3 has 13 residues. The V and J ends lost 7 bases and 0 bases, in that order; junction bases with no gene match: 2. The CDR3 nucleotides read TGTGCCAGTAACGACAGGGTGAACACTGAAGCTTTCTTT. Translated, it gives CASNDRVNTEAFF.

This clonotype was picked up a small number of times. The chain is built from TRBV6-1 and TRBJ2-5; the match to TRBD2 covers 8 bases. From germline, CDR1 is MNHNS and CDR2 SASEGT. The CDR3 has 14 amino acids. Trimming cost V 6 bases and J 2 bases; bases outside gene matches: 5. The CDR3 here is CASRAGTRQETQYF. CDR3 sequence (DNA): TGTGCCAGCAGAGCCGGGACTAGACAAGAGACCCAGTACTTC.

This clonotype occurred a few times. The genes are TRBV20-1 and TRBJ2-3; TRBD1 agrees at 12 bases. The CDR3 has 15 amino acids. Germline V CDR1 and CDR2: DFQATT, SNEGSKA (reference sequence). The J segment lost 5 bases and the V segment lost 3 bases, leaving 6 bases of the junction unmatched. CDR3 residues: CSARGQGAMRDTQYF. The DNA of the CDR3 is TGCAGTGCTAGGGGACAGGGGGCTATGAGAGATACGCAGTATTTT.

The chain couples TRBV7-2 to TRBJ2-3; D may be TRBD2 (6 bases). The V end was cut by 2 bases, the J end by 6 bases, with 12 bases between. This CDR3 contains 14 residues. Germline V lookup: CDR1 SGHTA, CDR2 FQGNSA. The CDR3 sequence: CASSLMTSQDTQYF. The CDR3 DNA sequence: TGTGCCAGCAGCTTAATGACTAGTCAGGATACGCAGTATTTT.

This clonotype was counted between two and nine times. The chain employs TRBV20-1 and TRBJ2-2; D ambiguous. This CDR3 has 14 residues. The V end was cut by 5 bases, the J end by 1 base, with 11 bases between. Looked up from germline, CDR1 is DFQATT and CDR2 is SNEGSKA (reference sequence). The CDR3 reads CSAGLNRNTGELFF. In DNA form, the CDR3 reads TGCAGTGCTGGCCTTAATAGGAACACCGGGGAGCTGTTTTTT.

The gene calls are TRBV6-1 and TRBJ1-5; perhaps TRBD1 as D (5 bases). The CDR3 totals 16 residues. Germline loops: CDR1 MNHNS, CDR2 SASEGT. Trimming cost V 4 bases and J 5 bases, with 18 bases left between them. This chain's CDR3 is CASSAPGRRKDQPQHF. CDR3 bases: TGTGCCAGCAGTGCCCCGGGACGGAGGAAGGATCAGCCCCAGCATTTT.

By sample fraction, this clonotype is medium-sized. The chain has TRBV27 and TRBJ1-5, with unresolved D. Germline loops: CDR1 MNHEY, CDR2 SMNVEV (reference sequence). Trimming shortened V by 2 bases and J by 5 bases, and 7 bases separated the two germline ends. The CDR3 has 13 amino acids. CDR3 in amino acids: CASSLELYQPQHF. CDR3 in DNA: TGTGCCAGCAGTTTAGAGTTGTATCAGCCCCAGCATTTT.

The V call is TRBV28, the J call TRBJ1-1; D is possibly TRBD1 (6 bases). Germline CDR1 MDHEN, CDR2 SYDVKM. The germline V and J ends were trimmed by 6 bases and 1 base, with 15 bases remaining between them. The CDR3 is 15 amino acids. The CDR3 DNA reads TGTGCCAGCAGGAGGACAGCCGGTAGGAACACTGAAGCTTTCTTT. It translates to CASRRTAGRNTEAFF.

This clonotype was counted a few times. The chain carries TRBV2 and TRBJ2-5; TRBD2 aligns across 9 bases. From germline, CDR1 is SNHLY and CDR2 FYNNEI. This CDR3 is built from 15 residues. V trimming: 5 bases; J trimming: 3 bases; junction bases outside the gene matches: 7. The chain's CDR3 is CASSTVGLAEETQYF. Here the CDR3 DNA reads TGTGCCAGCAGTACCGTGGGACTAGCCGAAGAGACCCAGTACTTC.

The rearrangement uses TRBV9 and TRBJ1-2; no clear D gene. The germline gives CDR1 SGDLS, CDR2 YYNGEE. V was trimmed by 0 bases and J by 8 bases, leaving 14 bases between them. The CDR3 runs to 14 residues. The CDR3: CASSVGVTAGGYTF. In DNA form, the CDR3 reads TGTGCCAGCAGCGTAGGAGTCACGGCTGGCGGCTACACCTTC.

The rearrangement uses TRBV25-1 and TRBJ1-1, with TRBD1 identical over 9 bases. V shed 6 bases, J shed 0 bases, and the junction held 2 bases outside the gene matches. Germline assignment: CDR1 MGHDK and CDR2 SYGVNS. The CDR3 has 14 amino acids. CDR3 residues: CASRGQGLNTEAFF. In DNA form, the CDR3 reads TGTGCCAGCAGAGGACAGGGGCTGAACACTGAAGCTTTCTTT.

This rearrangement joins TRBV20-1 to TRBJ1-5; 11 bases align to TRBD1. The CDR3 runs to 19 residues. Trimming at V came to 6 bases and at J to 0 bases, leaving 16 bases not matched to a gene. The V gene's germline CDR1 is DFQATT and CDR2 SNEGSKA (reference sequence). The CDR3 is CSAPNPRDRGSLSNQPQHF. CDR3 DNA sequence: TGCAGTGCCCCAAACCCCCGGGACAGGGGGAGTCTTAGCAATCAGCCCCAGCATTTT.

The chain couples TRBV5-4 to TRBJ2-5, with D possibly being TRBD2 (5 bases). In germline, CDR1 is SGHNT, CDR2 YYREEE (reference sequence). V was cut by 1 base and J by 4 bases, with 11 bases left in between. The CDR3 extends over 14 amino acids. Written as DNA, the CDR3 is TGTGCCAGCAGCTTGCCCAGCGGTCGAGAGACCCAGTACTTC. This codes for CASSLPSGRETQYF.

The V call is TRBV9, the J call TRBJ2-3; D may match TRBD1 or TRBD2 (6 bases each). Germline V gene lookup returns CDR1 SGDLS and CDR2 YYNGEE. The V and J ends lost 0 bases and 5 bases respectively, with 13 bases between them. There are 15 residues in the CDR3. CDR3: CASSVDGRGGDTQYF. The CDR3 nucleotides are TGTGCCAGCAGCGTAGACGGGAGAGGGGGAGATACGCAGTATTTT.

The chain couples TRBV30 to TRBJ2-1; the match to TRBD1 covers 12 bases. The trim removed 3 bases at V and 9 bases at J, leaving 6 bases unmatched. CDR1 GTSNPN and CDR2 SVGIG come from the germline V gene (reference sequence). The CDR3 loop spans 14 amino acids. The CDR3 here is CAWRGQGAIGEQFF. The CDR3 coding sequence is TGTGCCTGGAGGGGACAGGGGGCAATCGGTGAGCAGTTCTTC.

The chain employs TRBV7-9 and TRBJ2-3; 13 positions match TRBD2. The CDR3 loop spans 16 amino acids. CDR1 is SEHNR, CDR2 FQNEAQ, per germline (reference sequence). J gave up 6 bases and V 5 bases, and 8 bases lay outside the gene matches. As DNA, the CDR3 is TGTGCCAGCAGCGTGGGACTAGCGGGGTCCGGGGATACGCAGTATTTT. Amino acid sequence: CASSVGLAGSGDTQYF.

In nucleotides, the CDR3 is TGTGCCAGCAGATTAGCGGGACGCGACGAGCAGTACTTC. It specifies CASRLAGRDEQYF. The chain recombines TRBV27 with TRBJ2-7; TRBD2 matches at 8 bases. The V segment lost 6 bases and the J segment 5 bases; nucleotides outside the gene matches: 6. The CDR3 sequence is 13 residues long. Germline V CDR1 and CDR2: MNHEY, SMNVEV (reference sequence).

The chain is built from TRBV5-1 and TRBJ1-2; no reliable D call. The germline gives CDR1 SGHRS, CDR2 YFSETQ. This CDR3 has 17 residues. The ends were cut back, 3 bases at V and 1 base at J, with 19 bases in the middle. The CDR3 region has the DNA TGCGCCAGCAGCTGGAATCTGGGCCATACAGATAACTATGGCTACACCTTC. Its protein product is CASSWNLGHTDNYGYTF.

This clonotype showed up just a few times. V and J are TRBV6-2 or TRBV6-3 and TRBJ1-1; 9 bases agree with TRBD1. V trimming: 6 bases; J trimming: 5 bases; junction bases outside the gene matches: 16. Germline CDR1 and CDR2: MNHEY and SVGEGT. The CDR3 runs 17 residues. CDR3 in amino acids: CASSRTTGGVGKTEAFF. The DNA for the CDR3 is TGTGCCAGCAGCCGTACTACAGGGGGCGTTGGGAAAACTGAAGCTTTCTTT.

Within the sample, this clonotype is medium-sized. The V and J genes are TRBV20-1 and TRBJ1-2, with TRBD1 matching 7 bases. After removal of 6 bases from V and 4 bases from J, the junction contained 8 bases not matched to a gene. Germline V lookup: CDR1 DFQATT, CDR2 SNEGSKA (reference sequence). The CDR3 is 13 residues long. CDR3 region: CSASTPGGYGYTF. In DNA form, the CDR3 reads TGCAGTGCGAGTACGCCAGGGGGCTATGGCTACACCTTC.

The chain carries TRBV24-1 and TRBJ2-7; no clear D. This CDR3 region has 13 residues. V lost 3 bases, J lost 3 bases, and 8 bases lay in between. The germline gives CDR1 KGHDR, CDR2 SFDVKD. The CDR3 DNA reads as TGTGCCACCAGTGATCCTCTGAGCTACGAGCAGTACTTC. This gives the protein CATSDPLSYEQYF.

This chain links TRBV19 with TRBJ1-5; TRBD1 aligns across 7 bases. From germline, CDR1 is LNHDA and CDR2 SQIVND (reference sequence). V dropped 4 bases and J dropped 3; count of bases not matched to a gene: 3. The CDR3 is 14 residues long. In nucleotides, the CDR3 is TGTGCCAGTAGTAGGGGACAGCACAATCAGCCCCAGCATTTT. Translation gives CASSRGQHNQPQHF.

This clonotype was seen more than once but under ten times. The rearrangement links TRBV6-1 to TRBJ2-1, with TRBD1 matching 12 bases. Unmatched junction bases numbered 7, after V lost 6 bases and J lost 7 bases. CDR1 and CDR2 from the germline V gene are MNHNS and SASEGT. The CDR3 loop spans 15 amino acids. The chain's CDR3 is CASSSGTGGLNEQFF. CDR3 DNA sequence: TGTGCCAGCAGCTCCGGGACAGGGGGCTTAAATGAGCAGTTCTTC.